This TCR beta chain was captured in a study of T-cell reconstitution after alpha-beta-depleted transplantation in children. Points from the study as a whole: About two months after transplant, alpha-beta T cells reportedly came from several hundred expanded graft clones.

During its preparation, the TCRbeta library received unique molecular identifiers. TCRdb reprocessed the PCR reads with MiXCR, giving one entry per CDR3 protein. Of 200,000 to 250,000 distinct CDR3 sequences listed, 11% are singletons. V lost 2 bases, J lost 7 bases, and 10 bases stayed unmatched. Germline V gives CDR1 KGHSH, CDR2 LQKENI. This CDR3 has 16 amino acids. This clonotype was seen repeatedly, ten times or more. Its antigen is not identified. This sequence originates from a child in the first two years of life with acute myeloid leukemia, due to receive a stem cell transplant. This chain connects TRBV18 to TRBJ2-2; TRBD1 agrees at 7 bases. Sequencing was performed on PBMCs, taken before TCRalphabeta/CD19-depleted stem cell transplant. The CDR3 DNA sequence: TGTGCCAGCTCACCAATGACAGGGAATGCGTTCGGGGAGCTGTTTTTT. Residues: CASSPMTGNAFGELFF.